Below are 2 T cell receptor beta chains sequenced from a single sample in a study of shared clonotypes between healthy human individuals. The data were produced by immunoSEQ multiplex PCR, yet TCRdb's version contains in-frame clones alone and is incomplete. This table holds 2 million or so clones, around 95% found once. Sequencing was performed on naive CD4+ T cells sorted from blood. Described subset: CD45RA+ positively selected. Source of these receptors: a man younger than 35 in good health.

This sequence joins TRBV2 and TRBJ2-3; the D is unclear. Germline V CDR1 and CDR2: SNHLY, FYNNEI. The CDR3 loop spans 14 amino acids. Trimming cost V 3 bases and J 0 bases, with 7 bases left between them. The CDR3 nucleotides are TGTGCCAGCAGTGAGTCACTTAGCACAGATACGCAGTATTTT. Its translation is CASSESLSTDTQYF.

This clone was counted a single time. The chain combines TRBV6-6 with TRBJ2-5; possibly TRBD1 for D (5 bases). The CDR3 runs 16 residues. The germline CDR1 and CDR2 sequences are MNHNY and SVGAGI (reference sequence). Trimming removed 2 bases from V and 5 bases from J, with 18 bases in between. The CDR3 sequence: CASSYGDGLGVETQYF. The CDR3 nucleotides read TGTGCCAGCAGTTACGGTGATGGTTTAGGGGTCGAGACCCAGTACTTC.